These T cell receptor beta chains were read from a single sample in a study of blood T cell repertoires in COVID-19. This table comes from immunoSEQ multiplex PCR, and its TCRdb copy is limited to in-frame clones, with some not included. The table records some 33,000 clones, 87% of them present only once. The sequencing sample was made of peripheral blood. These receptors all stem from a man aged 55 to 70 with acute or convalescent COVID-19. Each CDR3 is given with its conserved first and last residue. Fields, in order: CDR3 DNA, CDR3 protein, J gene, V gene, D gene, clone size. D genes are given only for firm matches. Only some rows state a clone size, as once, few, many or a class for expanded clones.

CDR3nt: TGTGCCAGCAGCCCGAACGGGAGGGGAGCTGAAGCTTTCTTT
CDR3aa: CASSPNGRGAEAFF
j_gene: TRBJ1-1
v_gene: TRBV14
d_gene: -
abundance: once

CDR3nt: TGTGCCAGCAGCTTGGATCGGCGGGGTTCCTACGAGCAGTACTTC
CDR3aa: CASSLDRRGSYEQYF
j_gene: TRBJ2-7
v_gene: TRBV5-4
d_gene: -
abundance: -

CDR3nt: TGTGCCAGTAGTATGAGAAGGGGATATAGCAATCAGCCCCAGCATTTT
CDR3aa: CASSMRRGYSNQPQHF
j_gene: TRBJ1-5
v_gene: TRBV19
d_gene: -
abundance: -

CDR3nt: TGTGCCAGCAGCCTCTCAGCGGGAGGGCCTTCCGGGGAGCTGTTTTTT
CDR3aa: CASSLSAGGPSGELFF
j_gene: TRBJ2-2
v_gene: TRBV9
d_gene: TRBD2
abundance: -

CDR3nt: TGTGCCAGCAGCCTTTCCGGGGGCTCCTACAATGAGCAGTTCTTC
CDR3aa: CASSLSGGSYNEQFF
j_gene: TRBJ2-1
v_gene: TRBV6-2/TRBV6-3
d_gene: -
abundance: once

CDR3nt: TGTGCCACTCGGGGACAGGCTTCCTTCTATGGCTACACCTTC
CDR3aa: CATRGQASFYGYTF
j_gene: TRBJ1-2
v_gene: TRBV2
d_gene: TRBD1
abundance: -

CDR3nt: TGTGCCAGCAGCCAAGAGGCAGGGGGCCATCGGTTAGCTTTCTTT
CDR3aa: CASSQEAGGHRLAFF
j_gene: TRBJ1-1
v_gene: TRBV4-2
d_gene: TRBD1
abundance: -

CDR3nt: TGTGCCAGCAGCCGGTCAGGGCTTACTAATGAAAAACTGTTTTTT
CDR3aa: CASSRSGLTNEKLFF
j_gene: TRBJ1-4
v_gene: TRBV6-5
d_gene: -
abundance: -

CDR3nt: TGTGCCAGCAGTTTACCTGTTCGCCGGGACTCCTACGAGCAGTACTTC
CDR3aa: CASSLPVRRDSYEQYF
j_gene: TRBJ2-7
v_gene: TRBV6-2/TRBV6-3
d_gene: -
abundance: few

CDR3nt: TGTGCCAGCTGCTACTCAGGGGATCAGCCCCAGCATTTT
CDR3aa: CASCYSGDQPQHF
j_gene: TRBJ1-5
v_gene: TRBV12-3/TRBV12-4
d_gene: -
abundance: once

CDR3nt: TGTGCCAGCCATACTGAAGCTTTCTTT
CDR3aa: CASHTEAFF
j_gene: TRBJ1-1
v_gene: TRBV21-1
d_gene: -
abundance: -

CDR3nt: TGTGCCAGCTCACCAGGGCCCCCAGGGGCCTACGAGCAGTACTTC
CDR3aa: CASSPGPPGAYEQYF
j_gene: TRBJ2-7
v_gene: TRBV18
d_gene: -
abundance: -

CDR3nt: TGCGCCAGCAGTAGGAGCGGGAGGTTTAACAATGAGCAGTTCTTC
CDR3aa: CASSRSGRFNNEQFF
j_gene: TRBJ2-1
v_gene: TRBV10-1
d_gene: TRBD2
abundance: few

CDR3nt: TGTGCCAGCAGCCGCCAGAACACCGGGGAGCTGTTTTTT
CDR3aa: CASSRQNTGELFF
j_gene: TRBJ2-2
v_gene: TRBV7-8
d_gene: -
abundance: -

CDR3nt: TGTGCCAGCAGTACCCAGGGTGGTACTGGTGGCTACACCTTC
CDR3aa: CASSTQGGTGGYTF
j_gene: TRBJ1-2
v_gene: TRBV6-5
d_gene: -
abundance: -

CDR3nt: TGTGCCAGCAGTGTGGGGGGGCGGGAGACCCAGTACTTC
CDR3aa: CASSVGGRETQYF
j_gene: TRBJ2-5
v_gene: TRBV2
d_gene: -
abundance: -

CDR3nt: TGCAGCGTCTCCGGGACTAGCGGGACCTATGAGCAGTTCTTC
CDR3aa: CSVSGTSGTYEQFF
j_gene: TRBJ2-1
v_gene: TRBV29-1
d_gene: TRBD2
abundance: -

CDR3nt: TGTGCCAGCAGCTGGACAGGGATAGGCTACACCTTC
CDR3aa: CASSWTGIGYTF
j_gene: TRBJ1-2
v_gene: TRBV11-3
d_gene: TRBD1
abundance: -

CDR3nt: TGTGCCAGCAGCCCCGACAGGGCTCGGCGGGATAATTCACCCCTCCACTTT
CDR3aa: CASSPDRARRDNSPLHF
j_gene: TRBJ1-6
v_gene: TRBV7-4
d_gene: TRBD1
abundance: -

CDR3nt: TGCGCCAGCAGTCAATCTCTCACAGCTCCCTCTGGGGCCAACGTCCTGACTTTC
CDR3aa: CASSQSLTAPSGANVLTF
j_gene: TRBJ2-6
v_gene: TRBV23-1
d_gene: -
abundance: -

CDR3nt: TGTGCCAGCAGTCAATCGGGGAGGGGGGCGGGGCAGCCCCAGCATTTT
CDR3aa: CASSQSGRGAGQPQHF
j_gene: TRBJ1-5
v_gene: TRBV6-4
d_gene: -
abundance: -

CDR3nt: TGTGCCAGTACCCCGGGGACAGGGCCATCTCCAAACACTGAAGCTTTCTTT
CDR3aa: CASTPGTGPSPNTEAFF
j_gene: TRBJ1-1
v_gene: TRBV19
d_gene: TRBD1
abundance: -

CDR3nt: TGTGCCAGCAGCGTAGCGGTGAGGTCCGATGAGCAGTTCTTC
CDR3aa: CASSVAVRSDEQFF
j_gene: TRBJ2-1
v_gene: TRBV9
d_gene: -
abundance: -

CDR3nt: TGCGCCAGCAGGAGGACAGGACAAGAGACCCAGTACTTC
CDR3aa: CASRRTGQETQYF
j_gene: TRBJ2-5
v_gene: TRBV5-1
d_gene: TRBD1
abundance: -

CDR3nt: TGCGCCAGCAGCCCCGGTGGGGGACAGGGCTTAGAAAAACTGTTTTTT
CDR3aa: CASSPGGGQGLEKLFF
j_gene: TRBJ1-4
v_gene: TRBV4-1
d_gene: TRBD1
abundance: -

CDR3nt: TGCGCCAGCAGCTGGCCCTGGACAGCGAACACCGGGGAGCTGTTTTTT
CDR3aa: CASSWPWTANTGELFF
j_gene: TRBJ2-2
v_gene: TRBV5-1
d_gene: -
abundance: -

CDR3nt: TGTGCCAGCAGCCGCTCAGGGGGCGAGCAGTACTTC
CDR3aa: CASSRSGGEQYF
j_gene: TRBJ2-7
v_gene: TRBV3-1/TRBV3-2
d_gene: TRBD1
abundance: -

CDR3nt: TGCAGCGTTGAAGCCCTAAGACTGGAAGGAGGGAGAGGCACTGAAGCTTTCTTT
CDR3aa: CSVEALRLEGGRGTEAFF
j_gene: TRBJ1-1
v_gene: TRBV29-1
d_gene: -
abundance: -